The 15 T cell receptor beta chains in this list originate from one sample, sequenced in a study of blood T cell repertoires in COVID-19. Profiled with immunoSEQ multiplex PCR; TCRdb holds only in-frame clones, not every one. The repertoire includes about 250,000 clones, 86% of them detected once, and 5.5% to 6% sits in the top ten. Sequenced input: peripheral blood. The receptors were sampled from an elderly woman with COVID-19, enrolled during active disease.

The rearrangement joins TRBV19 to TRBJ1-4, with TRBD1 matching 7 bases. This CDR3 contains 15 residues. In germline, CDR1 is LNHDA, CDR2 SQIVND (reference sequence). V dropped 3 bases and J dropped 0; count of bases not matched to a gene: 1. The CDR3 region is CASSMGTATNEKLFF. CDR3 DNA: TGTGCCAGTAGTATGGGGACAGCAACTAATGAAAAACTGTTTTTT.

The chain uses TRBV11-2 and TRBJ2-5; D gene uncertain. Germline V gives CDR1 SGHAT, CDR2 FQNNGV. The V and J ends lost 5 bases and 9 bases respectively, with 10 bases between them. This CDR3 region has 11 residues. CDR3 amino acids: CASSPDRAQYF. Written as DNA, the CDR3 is TGTGCCAGCAGCCCTGATCGGGCCCAGTACTTC. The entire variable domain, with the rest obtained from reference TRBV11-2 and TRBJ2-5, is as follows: EAGVAQSPRYKIIEKRQSVAFWCNPISGHATLYWYQQILGQGPKLLIQFQNNGVVDDSQLPKDRFSAERLKGVDSTLKIQPAKLEDSAVYLCASSPDRAQYFGPGTRLLVL.

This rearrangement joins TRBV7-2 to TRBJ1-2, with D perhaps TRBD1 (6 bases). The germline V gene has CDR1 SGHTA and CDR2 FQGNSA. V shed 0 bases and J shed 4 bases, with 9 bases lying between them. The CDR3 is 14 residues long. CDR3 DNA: TGTGCCAGCAGCTTAGCCGCGACAGGCTATGGCTACACCTTC. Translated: CASSLAATGYGYTF.

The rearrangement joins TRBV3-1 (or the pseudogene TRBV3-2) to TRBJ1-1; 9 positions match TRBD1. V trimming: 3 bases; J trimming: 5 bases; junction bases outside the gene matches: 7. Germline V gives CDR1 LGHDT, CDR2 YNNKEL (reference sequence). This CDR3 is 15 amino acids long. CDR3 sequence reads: CASSHGTGRVTEAFF. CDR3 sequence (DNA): TGTGCCAGCAGCCATGGGACAGGGCGGGTTACTGAAGCTTTCTTT.

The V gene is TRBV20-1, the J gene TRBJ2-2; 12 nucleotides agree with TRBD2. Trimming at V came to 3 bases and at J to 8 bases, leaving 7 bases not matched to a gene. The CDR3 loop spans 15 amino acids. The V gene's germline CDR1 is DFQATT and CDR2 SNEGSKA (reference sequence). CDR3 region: CSASGASGGAGELFF. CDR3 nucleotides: TGCAGTGCTAGTGGTGCTAGCGGGGGGGCTGGGGAGCTGTTTTTT.

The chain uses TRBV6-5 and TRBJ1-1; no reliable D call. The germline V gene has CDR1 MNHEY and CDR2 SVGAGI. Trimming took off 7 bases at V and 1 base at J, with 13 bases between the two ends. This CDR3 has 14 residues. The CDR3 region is CASTPLTGNTEAFF. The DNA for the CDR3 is TGTGCCAGCACCCCCCTGACGGGGAACACTGAAGCTTTCTTT.

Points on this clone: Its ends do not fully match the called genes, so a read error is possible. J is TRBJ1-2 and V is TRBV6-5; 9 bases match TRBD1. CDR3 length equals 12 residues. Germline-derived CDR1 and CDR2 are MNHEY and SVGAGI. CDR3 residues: CASRPGTGRYRF. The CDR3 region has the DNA TGTGCCAGCAGGCCCGGGACAGGGAGGTATCGGTTC.

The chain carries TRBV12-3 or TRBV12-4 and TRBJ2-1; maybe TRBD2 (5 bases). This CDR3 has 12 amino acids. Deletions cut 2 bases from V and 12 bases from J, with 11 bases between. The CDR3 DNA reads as TGTGCCAGCAGTTTATCTACCGCGGGGCAGTTCTTC. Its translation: CASSLSTAGQFF.

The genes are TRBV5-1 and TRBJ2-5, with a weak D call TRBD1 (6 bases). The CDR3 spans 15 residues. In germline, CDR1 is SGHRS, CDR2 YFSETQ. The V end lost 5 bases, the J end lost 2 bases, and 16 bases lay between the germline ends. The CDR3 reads CASRQTGLLQETQYF. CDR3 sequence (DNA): TGCGCCAGCAGGCAAACAGGGTTATTACAAGAGACCCAGTACTTC. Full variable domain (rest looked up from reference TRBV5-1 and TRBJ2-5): KAGVTQTPRYLIKTRGQQVTLSCSPISGHRSVSWYQQTPGQGLQFLFEYFSETQRNKGNFPGRFSGRQFSNSRSEMNVSTLELGDSALYLCASRQTGLLQETQYFGPGTRLLVL.

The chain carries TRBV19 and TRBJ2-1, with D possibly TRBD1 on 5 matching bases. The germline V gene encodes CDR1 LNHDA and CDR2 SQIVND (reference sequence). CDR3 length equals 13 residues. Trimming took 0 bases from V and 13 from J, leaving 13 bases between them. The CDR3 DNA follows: TGTGCCAGTAGTATAGATCTTAAGGGGTCCCAGTTCTTC. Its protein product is CASSIDLKGSQFF.

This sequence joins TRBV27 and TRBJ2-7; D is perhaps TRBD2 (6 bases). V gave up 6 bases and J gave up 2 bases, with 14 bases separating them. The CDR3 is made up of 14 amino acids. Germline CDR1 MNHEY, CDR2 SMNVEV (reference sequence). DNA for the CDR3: TGTGCCAGCAGGCCCTGGGGGGATACCTACGAGCAGTACTTC. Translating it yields CASRPWGDTYEQYF.

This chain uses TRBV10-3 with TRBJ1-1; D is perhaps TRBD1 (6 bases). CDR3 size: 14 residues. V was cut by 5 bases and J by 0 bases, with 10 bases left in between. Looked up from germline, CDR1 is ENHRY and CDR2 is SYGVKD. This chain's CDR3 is CAISTDRVNTEAFF. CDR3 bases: TGTGCCATCAGTACGGACAGAGTGAACACTGAAGCTTTCTTT.

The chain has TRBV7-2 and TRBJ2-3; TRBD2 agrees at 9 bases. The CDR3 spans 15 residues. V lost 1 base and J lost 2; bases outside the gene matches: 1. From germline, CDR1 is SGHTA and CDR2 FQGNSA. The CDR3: CASSLGLAVTDTQYF. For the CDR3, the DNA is TGTGCCAGCAGCTTAGGACTAGCGGTCACAGATACGCAGTATTTT.

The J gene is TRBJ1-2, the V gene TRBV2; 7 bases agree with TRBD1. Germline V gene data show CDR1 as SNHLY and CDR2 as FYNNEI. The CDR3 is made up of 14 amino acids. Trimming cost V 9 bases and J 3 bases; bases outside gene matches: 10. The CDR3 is CASKNRGEDYGYTF. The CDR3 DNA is TGTGCCAGTAAAAACAGGGGAGAAGACTATGGCTACACCTTC.

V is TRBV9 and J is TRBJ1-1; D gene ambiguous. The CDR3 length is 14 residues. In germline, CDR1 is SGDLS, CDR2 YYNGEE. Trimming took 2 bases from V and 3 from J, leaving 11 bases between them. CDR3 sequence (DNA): TGTGCCAGCAGCGTCCTCGGCGGGGACACTGAAGCTTTCTTT. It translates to CASSVLGGDTEAFF.